This TCR beta chain was documented in a study of beta chain features in type 1 diabetes. TCRB transcripts that were expressed got sequenced, as all of the isolated RNA had been reverse transcribed. Measured with immunoSEQ multiplex PCR; TCRdb has only the in-frame clones, and not every one. The sample has hundreds of thousands of clones, 30% seen once. The sample holds a few counts of this clone. What it binds is unknown. Germline loops: CDR1 MGHDK, CDR2 SYGVNS. CDR3 size: 11 residues. V gave up 3 bases and J gave up 6 bases, with 5 bases separating them. Regarding the study as a whole: All four CD4+ subsets from Type 1 diabetes patients carried moderately but significantly shorter TCRB CDR3s. Researchers reported that naive, central memory and Treg TCRB repertoires appeared more similar in patients than in healthy donors. HLA influence on TCRB rearrangement stayed unresolved here.

The sequence derives from a man younger than 30 in good health. The sample consisted of naive CD4+ T cells from blood. The chain employs TRBV25-1 and TRBJ1-2; D not certain. CDR3 region: CASSEDHGYTF. DNA of the CDR3: TGTGCCAGCAGTGAGGACCATGGCTACACCTTC.